This paragraph covers one T cell receptor (beta chain) sequence. Under the authors' procedure: Amplification from reference gene primers served as the basis for estimated nucleated cell counts. Profiled with immunoSEQ multiplex PCR; TCRdb holds only in-frame clones, not every one. V and J calls plus clone size are reproduced from that table; the DNA served to infer D and trimming. Here the sample spans about 190,000 clones, over 75% being singletons. This record comes from a study of blood T cell repertoires in COVID-19. In the study overall: Both acute and convalescent COVID-19 samples were obtained from the United States, Italy and Spain.

The CDR3 length is 12 residues. V was pared by 6 bases and J by 4 bases, with 9 bases between. The specimen was peripheral blood. This receptor was obtained from a woman aged 40-49 years who had recovered from COVID-19. The rearrangement links TRBV6-7 to TRBJ2-5; weak D call: TRBD2 (5 bases). TRBV6-7 is an ORF; its function is uncertain. The DNA for the CDR3 is TGTGCCAGCAGCGGGATGCGAGAGACCCAGTACTTC. Its translation is CASSGMRETQYF.